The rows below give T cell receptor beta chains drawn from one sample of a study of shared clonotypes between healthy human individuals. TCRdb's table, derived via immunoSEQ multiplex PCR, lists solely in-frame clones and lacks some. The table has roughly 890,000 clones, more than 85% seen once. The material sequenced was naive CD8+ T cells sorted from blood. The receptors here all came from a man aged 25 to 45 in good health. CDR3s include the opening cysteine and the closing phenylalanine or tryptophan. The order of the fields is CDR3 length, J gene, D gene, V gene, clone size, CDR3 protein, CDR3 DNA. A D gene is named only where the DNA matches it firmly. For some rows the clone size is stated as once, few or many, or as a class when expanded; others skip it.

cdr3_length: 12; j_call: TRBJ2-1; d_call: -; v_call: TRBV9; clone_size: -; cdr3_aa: CASSVGGDLQFF; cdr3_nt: TGTGCCAGCAGCGTAGGAGGGGATCTGCAGTTCTTC
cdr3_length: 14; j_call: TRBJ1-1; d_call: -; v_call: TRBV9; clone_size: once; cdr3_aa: CASTDLTSGTEAFF; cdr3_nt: TGTGCCAGCACCGACCTAACTTCAGGGACTGAAGCTTTCTTT
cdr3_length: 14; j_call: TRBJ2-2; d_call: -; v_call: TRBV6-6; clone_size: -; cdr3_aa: CASSYPQAGGELFF; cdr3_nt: TGTGCCAGCAGTTACCCCCAGGCCGGCGGGGAGCTGTTTTTT
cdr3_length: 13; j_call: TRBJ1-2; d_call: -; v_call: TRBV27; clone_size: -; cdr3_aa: CASSLHRNYGYTF; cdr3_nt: TGTGCCAGCAGTTTACACAGGAACTATGGCTACACCTTC
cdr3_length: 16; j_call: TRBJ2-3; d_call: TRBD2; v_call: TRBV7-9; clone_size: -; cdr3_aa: CASSLYSGSSTDTQYF; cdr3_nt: TGTGCCAGCAGCTTATACAGCGGGAGTAGCACAGATACGCAGTATTTT
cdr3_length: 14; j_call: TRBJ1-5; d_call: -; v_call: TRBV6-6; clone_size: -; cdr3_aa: CASTRQPILQPQHF; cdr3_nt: TGTGCCAGCACAAGACAACCCATCCTTCAGCCCCAGCATTTT
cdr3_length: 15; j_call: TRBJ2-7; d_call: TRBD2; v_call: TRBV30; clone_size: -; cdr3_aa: CAWSRGLAVNYEQYF; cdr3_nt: TGTGCCTGGAGTCGAGGACTAGCGGTTAACTACGAGCAGTACTTC
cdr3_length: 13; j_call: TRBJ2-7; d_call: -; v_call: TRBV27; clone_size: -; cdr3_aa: CASSQGVSYEQYF; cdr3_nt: TGTGCCAGCAGTCAGGGTGTTTCCTACGAGCAGTACTTC
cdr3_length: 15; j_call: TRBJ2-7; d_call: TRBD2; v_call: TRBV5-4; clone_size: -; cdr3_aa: CASSSWTSGRDEQYF; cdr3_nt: TGTGCCAGCAGCTCCTGGACTAGCGGGAGGGACGAGCAGTACTTC
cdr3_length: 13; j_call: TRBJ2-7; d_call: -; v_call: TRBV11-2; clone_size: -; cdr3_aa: CASSLTSSYEQYF; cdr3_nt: TGTGCCAGCAGCTTAACAAGCTCCTACGAGCAGTACTTC
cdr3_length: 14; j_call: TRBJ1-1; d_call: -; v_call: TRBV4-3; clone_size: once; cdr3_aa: CASSHDPDGSGAFF; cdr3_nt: TGCGCCAGCAGCCATGACCCAGACGGCAGTGGAGCTTTCTTT
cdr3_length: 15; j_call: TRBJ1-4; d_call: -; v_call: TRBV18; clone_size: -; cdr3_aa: CASSPQYDEYEKLFF; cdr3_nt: TGTGCCAGCTCACCCCAATATGACGAGTATGAAAAACTGTTTTTT
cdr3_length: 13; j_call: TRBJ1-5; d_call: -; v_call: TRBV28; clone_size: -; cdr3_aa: CASSRSSNQPQHF; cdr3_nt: TGTGCCAGCTCTCGTAGTAGCAATCAGCCCCAGCATTTT
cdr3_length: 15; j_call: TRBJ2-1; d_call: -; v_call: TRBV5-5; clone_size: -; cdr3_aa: CASSQRGTSGNEQFF; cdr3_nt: TGTGCCAGCAGCCAGAGGGGTACTAGTGGCAATGAGCAGTTCTTC
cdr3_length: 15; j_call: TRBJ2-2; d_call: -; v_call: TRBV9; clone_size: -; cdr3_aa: CASSEPSEDTGELFF; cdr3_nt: TGTGCCAGCAGCGAACCCTCGGAGGACACCGGGGAGCTGTTTTTT
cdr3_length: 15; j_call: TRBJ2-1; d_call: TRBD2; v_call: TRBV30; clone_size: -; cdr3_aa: CAWKLNSGRYNEQFF; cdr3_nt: TGTGCCTGGAAACTTAACAGCGGGAGGTACAATGAGCAGTTCTTC
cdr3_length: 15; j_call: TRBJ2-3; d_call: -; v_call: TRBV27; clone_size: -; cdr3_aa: CASSLSWGNTDTQYF; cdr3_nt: TGTGCCAGCAGTTTATCGTGGGGTAACACAGATACGCAGTATTTT
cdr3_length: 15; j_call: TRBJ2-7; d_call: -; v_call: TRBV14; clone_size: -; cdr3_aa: CASSQELGSSYEQYF; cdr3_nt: TGTGCCAGCAGCCAAGAGTTGGGGAGCTCCTACGAGCAGTACTTC
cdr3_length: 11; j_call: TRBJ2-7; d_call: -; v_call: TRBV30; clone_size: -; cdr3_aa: CAWRGSYEQYF; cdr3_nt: TGTGCCTGGCGGGGAAGTTACGAGCAGTACTTC
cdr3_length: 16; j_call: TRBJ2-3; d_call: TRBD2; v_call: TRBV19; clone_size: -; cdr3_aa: CASSLLAGGSTDTQYF; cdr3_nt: TGTGCCAGTAGTTTGCTAGCGGGAGGGAGCACAGATACGCAGTATTTT
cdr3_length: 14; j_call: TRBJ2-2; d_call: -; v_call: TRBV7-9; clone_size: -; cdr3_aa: CASSKTGPPGELFF; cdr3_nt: TGTGCCAGCAGCAAGACAGGTCCGCCCGGGGAGCTGTTTTTT
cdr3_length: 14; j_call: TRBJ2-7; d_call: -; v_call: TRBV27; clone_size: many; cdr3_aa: CASSFQARSYEQYF; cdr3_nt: TGTGCCAGCAGTTTCCAGGCCAGGTCCTACGAGCAGTACTTC
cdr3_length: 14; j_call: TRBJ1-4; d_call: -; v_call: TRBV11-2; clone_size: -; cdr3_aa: CASSLWPGNEKLFF; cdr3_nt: TGTGCCAGCAGCCTTTGGCCCGGGAATGAAAAACTGTTTTTT
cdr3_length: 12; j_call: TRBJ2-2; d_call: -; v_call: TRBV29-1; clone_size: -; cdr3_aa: CSVEANTGELFF; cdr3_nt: TGCAGCGTTGAGGCGAACACCGGGGAGCTGTTTTTT
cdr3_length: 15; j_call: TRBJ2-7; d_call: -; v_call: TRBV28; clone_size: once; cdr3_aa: CASSFAVALWYEQYF; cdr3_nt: TGTGCCAGCAGTTTCGCGGTAGCGTTATGGTACGAGCAGTACTTC
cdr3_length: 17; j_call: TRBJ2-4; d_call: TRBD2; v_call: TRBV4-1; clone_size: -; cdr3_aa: CASSQGFSSGTQNIQYF; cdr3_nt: TGCGCCAGCAGCCAAGGTTTTTCTAGCGGGACTCAAAACATTCAGTACTTC
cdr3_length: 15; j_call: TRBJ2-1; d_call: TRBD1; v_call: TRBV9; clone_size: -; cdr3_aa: CASSAGTGNYNEQFF; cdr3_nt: TGTGCCAGCAGCGCAGGGACAGGTAACTACAATGAGCAGTTCTTC
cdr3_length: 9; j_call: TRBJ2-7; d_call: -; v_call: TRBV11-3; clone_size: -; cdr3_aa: CASSSPGYF; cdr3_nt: TGTGCCAGCAGCTCCCCGGGGTACTTC
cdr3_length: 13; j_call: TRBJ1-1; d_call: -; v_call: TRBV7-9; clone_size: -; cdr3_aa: CASFLQQNTEAFF; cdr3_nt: TGTGCCAGCTTTTTACAGCAGAACACTGAAGCTTTCTTT
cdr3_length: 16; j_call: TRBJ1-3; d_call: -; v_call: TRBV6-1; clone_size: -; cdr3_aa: CASSEQGSVSGNTIYF; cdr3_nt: TGTGCCAGCAGTGAGCAGGGGTCGGTCTCTGGAAACACCATATATTTT
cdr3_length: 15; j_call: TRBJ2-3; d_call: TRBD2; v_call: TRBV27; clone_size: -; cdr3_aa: CASSPLAGGSDTQYF; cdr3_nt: TGTGCCAGCAGTCCCCTGGCGGGAGGGTCAGATACGCAGTATTTT
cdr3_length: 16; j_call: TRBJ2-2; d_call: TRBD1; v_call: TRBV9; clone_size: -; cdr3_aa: CASSGETGANTGELFF; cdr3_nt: TGTGCCAGCAGCGGAGAGACAGGGGCAAACACCGGGGAGCTGTTTTTT
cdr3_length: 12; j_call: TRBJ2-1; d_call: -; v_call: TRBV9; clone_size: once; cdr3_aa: CASSVDSDEQFF; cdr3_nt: TGTGCCAGCAGCGTAGACAGCGATGAGCAGTTCTTC
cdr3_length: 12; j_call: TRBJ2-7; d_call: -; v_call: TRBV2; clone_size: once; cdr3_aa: CASMDKYYEQYF; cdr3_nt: TGTGCCAGCATGGACAAATACTACGAGCAGTACTTC
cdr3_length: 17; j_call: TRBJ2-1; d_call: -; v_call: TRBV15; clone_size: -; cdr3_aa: CATSSLPREEAVAEQFF; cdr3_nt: TGTGCCACCAGCAGCCTCCCCAGGGAGGAGGCGGTGGCTGAGCAGTTCTTC
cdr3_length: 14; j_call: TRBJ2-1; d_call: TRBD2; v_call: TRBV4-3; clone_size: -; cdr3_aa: CASSYVGGGNEQFF; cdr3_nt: TGCGCCAGCAGCTACGTAGGCGGGGGCAATGAGCAGTTCTTC
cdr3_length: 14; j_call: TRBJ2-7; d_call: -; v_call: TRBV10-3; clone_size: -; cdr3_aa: CAISESTGVYEQYF; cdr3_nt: TGTGCCATCAGTGAGTCGACTGGGGTTTACGAGCAGTACTTC
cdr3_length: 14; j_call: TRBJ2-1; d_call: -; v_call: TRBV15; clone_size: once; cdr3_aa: CATSRDRTSSKEFF; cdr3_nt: TGTGCCACCAGCAGAGATCGCACATCGTCCAAGGAGTTCTTC
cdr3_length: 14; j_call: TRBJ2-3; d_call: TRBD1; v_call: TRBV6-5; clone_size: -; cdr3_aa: CASSAGGAADTQYF; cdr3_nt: TGTGCCAGCAGTGCAGGGGGCGCGGCAGATACGCAGTATTTT
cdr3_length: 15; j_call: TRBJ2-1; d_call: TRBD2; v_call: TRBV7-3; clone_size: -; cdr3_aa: CASSWGLAENNEQFF; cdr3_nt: TGTGCCAGCAGTTGGGGACTAGCGGAAAACAATGAGCAGTTCTTC
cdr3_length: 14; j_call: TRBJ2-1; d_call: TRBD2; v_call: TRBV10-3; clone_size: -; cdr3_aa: CAIRGTGGRNEQFF; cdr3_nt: TGTGCCATCAGGGGGACGGGCGGGAGGAATGAGCAGTTCTTC
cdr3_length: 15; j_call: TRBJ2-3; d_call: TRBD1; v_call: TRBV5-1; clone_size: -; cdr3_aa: CASSSRQGLADTQYF; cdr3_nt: TGCGCCAGCAGCTCGAGACAGGGGTTGGCGGATACGCAGTATTTT
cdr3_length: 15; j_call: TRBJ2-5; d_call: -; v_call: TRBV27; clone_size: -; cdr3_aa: CASSVGTDTPETQYF; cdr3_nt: TGTGCCAGCAGCGTCGGGACCGACACCCCGGAGACCCAGTACTTC
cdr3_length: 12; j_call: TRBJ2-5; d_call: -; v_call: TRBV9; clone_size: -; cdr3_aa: CASGGVGMTQYF; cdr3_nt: TGTGCCAGCGGGGGTGTCGGCATGACCCAGTACTTC
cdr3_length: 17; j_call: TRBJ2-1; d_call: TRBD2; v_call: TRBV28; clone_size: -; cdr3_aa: CASSYPPTSGRAYEQFF; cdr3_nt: TGTGCCAGCAGTTACCCACCGACTAGCGGGAGGGCGTATGAGCAGTTCTTC
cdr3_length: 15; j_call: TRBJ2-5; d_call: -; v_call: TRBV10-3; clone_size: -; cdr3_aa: CAISESRQGKETQYF; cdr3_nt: TGTGCCATCAGTGAGTCGCGCCAGGGAAAAGAGACCCAGTACTTC
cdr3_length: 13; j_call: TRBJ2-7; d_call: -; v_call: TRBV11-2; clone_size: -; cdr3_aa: CASSLEWAYEQYF; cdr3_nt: TGTGCCAGCAGCTTAGAGTGGGCCTACGAGCAGTACTTC
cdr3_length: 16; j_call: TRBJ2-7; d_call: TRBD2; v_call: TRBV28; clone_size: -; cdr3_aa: CASSLTSSGVSYEQYF; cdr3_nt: TGTGCCAGCAGTTTGACCTCTAGCGGAGTGTCCTACGAGCAGTACTTC